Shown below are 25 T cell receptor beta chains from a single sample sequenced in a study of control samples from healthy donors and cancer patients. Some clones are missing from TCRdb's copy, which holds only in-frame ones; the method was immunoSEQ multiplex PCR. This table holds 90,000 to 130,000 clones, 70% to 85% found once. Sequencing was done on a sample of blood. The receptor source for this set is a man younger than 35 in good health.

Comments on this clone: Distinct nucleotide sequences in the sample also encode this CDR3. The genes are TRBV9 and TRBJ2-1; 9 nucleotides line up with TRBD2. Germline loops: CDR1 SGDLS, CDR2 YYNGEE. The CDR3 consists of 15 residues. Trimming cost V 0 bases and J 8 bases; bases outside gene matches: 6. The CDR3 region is CASSVGGRGGHEQFF. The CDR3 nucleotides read TGTGCCAGCAGCGTAGGTGGGCGGGGGGGCCATGAGCAGTTCTTC.

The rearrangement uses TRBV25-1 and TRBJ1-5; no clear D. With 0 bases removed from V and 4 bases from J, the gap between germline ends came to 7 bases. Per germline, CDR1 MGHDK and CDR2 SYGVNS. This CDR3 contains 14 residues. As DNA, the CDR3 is TGTGCCAGCAGTGAATATGCGTTAAATCAGCCCCAGCATTTT. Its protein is CASSEYALNQPQHF. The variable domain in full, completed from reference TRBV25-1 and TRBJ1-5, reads EADIYQTPRYLVIGTGKKITLECSQTMGHDKMYWYQQDPGMELHLIHYSYGVNSTEKGDLSSESTVSRIRTEHFPLTLESARPSHTSQYLCASSEYALNQPQHFGDGTRLSIL.

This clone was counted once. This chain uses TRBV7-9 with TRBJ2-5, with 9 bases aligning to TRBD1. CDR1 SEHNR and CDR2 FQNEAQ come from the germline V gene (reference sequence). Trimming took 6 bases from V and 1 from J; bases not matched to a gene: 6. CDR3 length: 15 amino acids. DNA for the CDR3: TGTGCCAGCAGACCACAGGGGGCGGGCCAAGAGACCCAGTACTTC. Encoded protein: CASRPQGAGQETQYF.

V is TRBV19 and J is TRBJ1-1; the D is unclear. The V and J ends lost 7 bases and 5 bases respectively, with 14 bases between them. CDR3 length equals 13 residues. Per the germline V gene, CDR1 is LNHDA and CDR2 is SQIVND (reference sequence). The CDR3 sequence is CASTDRPGTEAFF. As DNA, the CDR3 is TGTGCCAGTACGGACCGCCCGGGGACTGAAGCTTTCTTT.

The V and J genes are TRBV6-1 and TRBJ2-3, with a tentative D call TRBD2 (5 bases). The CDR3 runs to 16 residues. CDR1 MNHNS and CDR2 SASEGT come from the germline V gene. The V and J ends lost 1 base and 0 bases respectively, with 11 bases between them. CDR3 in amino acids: CASSEGGSASTDTQYF. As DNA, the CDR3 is TGTGCCAGCAGTGAAGGAGGGTCAGCTAGCACAGATACGCAGTATTTT.

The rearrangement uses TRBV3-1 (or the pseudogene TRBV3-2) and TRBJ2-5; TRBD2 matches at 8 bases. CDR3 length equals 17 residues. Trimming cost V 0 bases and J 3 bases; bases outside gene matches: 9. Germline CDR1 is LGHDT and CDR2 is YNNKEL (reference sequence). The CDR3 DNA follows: TGTGCCAGCAGCCAAGATCTACTAGCGGACGTTAAAGAGACCCAGTACTTC. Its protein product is CASSQDLLADVKETQYF.

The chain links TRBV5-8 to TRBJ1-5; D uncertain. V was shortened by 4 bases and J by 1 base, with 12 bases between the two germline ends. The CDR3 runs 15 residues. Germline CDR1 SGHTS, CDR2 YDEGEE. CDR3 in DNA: TGTGCCAGCAGCCCTAGGGCGGACAGCAATCAGCCCCAGCATTTT. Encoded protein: CASSPRADSNQPQHF.

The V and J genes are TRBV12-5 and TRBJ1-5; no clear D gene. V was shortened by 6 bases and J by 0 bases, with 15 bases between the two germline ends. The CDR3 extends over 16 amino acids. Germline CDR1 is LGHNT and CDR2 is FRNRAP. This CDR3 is CASGATNGNSNQPQHF. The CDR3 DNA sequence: TGTGCTAGTGGCGCTACCAACGGGAATAGCAATCAGCCCCAGCATTTT.

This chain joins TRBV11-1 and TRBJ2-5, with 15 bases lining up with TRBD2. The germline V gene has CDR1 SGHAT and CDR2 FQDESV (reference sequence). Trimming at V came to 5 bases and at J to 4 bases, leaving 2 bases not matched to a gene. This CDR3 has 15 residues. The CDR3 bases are TGTGCCAGCAGCCGGACTAGCGGGGGGGTAGAGACCCAGTACTTC. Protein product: CASSRTSGGVETQYF.

The CDR3 region is CASGPGTGDQPQHF. The CDR3, as DNA: TGTGCTAGTGGTCCGGGGACAGGGGACCAGCCCCAGCATTTT. The chain carries TRBV12-5 and TRBJ1-5, with 10 positions matching TRBD1. In germline, CDR1 is LGHNT, CDR2 FRNRAP. J gave up 7 bases and V 5 bases, and 5 bases lay outside the gene matches. The CDR3 extends over 14 amino acids.

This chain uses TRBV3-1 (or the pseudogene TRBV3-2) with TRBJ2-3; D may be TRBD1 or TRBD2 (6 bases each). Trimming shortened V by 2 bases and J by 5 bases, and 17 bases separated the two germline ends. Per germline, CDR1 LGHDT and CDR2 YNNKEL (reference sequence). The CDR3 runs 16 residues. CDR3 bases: TGTGCCAGCAGCCAATTTGGAGGGGGGCGGATAGATACGCAGTATTTT. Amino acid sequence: CASSQFGGGRIDTQYF.

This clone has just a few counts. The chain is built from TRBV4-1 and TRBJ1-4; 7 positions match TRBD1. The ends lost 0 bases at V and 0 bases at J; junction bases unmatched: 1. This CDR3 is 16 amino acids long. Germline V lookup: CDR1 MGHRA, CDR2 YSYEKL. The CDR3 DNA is TGCGCCAGCAGCCAAGATCAGGGGGCAACTAATGAAAAACTGTTTTTT. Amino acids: CASSQDQGATNEKLFF.

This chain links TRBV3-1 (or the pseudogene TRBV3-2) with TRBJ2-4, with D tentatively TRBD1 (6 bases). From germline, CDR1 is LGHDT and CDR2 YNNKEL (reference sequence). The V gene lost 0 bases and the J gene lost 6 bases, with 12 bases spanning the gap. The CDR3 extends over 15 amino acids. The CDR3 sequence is CASSQELGAGNIQYF. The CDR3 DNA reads TGTGCCAGCAGCCAAGAACTGGGGGCAGGAAACATTCAGTACTTC.

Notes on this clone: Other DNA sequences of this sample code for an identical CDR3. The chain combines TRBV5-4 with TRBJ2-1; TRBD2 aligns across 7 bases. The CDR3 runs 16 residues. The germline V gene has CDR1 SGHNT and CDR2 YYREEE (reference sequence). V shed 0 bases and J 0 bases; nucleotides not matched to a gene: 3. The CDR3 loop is CASSLGTSVSYNEQFF. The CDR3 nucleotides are TGTGCCAGCAGCTTGGGTACTAGCGTCTCCTACAATGAGCAGTTCTTC.

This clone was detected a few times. CDR3 sequence reads: CASSSQASRPQHF. In DNA, the CDR3 is TGTGCCAGTAGCAGCCAGGCCTCTCGACCCCAGCATTTT. The chain links TRBV19 to TRBJ1-5; D ambiguous. Germline CDR1 and CDR2: LNHDA and SQIVND (reference sequence). The V end was cut by 6 bases, the J end by 10 bases, with 16 bases between. The CDR3 is 13 residues long.

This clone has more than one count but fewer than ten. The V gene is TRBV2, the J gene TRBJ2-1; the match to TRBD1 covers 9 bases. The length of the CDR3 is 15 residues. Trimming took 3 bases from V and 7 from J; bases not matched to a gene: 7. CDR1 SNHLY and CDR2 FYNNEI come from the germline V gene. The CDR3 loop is CASSDGTGLWNEQFF. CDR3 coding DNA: TGTGCCAGCAGTGATGGGACAGGGCTTTGGAATGAGCAGTTCTTC.

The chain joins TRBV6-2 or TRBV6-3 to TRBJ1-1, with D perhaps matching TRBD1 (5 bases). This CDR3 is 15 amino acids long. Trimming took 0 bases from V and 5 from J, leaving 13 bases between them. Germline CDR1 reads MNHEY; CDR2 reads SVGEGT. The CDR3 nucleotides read TGTGCCAGCAGTTACTCTCAGGGAGGTCGAACTGAAGCTTTCTTT. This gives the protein CASSYSQGGRTEAFF.

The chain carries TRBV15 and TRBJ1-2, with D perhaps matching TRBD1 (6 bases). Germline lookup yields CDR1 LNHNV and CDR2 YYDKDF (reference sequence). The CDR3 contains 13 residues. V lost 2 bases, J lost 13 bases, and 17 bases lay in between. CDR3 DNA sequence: TGTGCCACCAGCAGATCCCGGACAGAGTTCACCACCTTC. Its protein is CATSRSRTEFTTF.

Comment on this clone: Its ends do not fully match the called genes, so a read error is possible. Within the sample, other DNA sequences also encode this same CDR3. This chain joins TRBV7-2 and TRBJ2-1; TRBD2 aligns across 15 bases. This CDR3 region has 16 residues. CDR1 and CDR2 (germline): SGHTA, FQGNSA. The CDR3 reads CASSRPGLAGGREQFF. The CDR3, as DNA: TGCGCCAGCAGCCGCCCGGGACTAGCGGGGGGCCGAGAGCAGTTCTTC.

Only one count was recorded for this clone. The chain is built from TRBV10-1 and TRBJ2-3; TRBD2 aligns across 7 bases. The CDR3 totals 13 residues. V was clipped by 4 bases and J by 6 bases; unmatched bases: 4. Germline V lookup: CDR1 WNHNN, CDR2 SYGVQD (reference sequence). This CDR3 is CASSGGGHDTQYF. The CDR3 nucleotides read TGCGCCAGCAGTGGCGGGGGTCACGATACGCAGTATTTT.

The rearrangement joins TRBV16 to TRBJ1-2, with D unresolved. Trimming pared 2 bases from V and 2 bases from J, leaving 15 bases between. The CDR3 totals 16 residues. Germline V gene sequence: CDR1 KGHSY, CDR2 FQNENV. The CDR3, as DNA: TGTGCCAGCAGCCAAGGGGTGAGGGAATCGAACTATGGCTACACCTTC. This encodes CASSQGVRESNYGYTF.

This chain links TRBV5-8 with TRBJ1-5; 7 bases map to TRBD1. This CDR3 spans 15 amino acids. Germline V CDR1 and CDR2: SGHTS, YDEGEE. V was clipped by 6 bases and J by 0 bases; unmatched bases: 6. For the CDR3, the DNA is TGTGCCAGCATCAAAGGGACAGTTAGCAATCAGCCCCAGCATTTT. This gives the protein CASIKGTVSNQPQHF.

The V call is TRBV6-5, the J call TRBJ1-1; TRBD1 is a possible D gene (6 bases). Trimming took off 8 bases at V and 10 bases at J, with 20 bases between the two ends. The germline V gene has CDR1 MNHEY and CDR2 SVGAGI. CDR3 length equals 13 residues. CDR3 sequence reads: CASELGGGGRAFF. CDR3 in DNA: TGTGCCAGCGAACTAGGGGGTGGGGGAAGAGCTTTCTTT.

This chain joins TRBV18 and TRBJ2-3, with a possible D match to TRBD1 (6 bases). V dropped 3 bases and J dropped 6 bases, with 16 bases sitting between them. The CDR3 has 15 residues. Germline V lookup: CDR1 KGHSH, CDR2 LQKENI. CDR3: CASSPALSRGDTQYF. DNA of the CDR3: TGTGCCAGCTCACCGGCGTTATCGAGGGGGGATACGCAGTATTTT. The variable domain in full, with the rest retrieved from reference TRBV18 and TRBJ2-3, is NAGVMQNPRHLVRRRGQEARLRCSPMKGHSHVYWYRQLPEEGLKFMVYLQKENIIDESGMPKERFSAEFPKEGPSILRIQQVVRGDSAAYFCASSPALSRGDTQYFGPGTRLTVL.

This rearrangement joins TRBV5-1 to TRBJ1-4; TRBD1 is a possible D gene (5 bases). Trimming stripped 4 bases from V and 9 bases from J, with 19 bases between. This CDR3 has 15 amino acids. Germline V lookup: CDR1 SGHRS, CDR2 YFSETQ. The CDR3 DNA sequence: TGCGCCAGCAGCCTTGGGGGAGACAGCAATCAAAAACTGTTTTTT. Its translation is CASSLGGDSNQKLFF. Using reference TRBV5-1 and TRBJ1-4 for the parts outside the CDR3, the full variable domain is KAGVTQTPRYLIKTRGQQVTLSCSPISGHRSVSWYQQTPGQGLQFLFEYFSETQRNKGNFPGRFSGRQFSNSRSEMNVSTLELGDSALYLCASSLGGDSNQKLFFGSGTQLSVL.